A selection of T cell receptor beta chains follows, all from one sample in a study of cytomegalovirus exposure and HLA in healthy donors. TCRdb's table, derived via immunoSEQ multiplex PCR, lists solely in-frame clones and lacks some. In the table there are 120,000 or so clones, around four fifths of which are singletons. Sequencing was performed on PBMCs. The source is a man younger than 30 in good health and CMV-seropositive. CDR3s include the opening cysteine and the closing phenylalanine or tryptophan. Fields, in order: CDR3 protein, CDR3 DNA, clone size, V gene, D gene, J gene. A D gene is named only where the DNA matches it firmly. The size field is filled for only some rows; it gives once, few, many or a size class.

CDR3aa: CATQWGQGSNQPQHF
CDR3nt: TGTGCCACTCAGTGGGGACAGGGAAGCAATCAGCCCCAGCATTTT
abundance: .
v_gene: TRBV19
d_gene: TRBD1
j_gene: TRBJ1-5

CDR3aa: CAISGIGETQYF
CDR3nt: TGTGCCATCTCAGGGATAGGAGAGACCCAGTACTTC
abundance: .
v_gene: TRBV10-3
d_gene: .
j_gene: TRBJ2-5

CDR3aa: CASSSQGNPYNEQFF
CDR3nt: TGCGCCAGCAGCTCACAGGGGAACCCCTACAATGAGCAGTTCTTC
abundance: .
v_gene: TRBV5-1
d_gene: TRBD1
j_gene: TRBJ2-1

CDR3aa: CASSLRETQYF
CDR3nt: TGTGCCAGCAGTTTGAGAGAGACCCAGTACTTC
abundance: .
v_gene: TRBV28
d_gene: .
j_gene: TRBJ2-5

CDR3aa: CSARIGAEAFF
CDR3nt: TGCAGTGCTAGAATCGGGGCTGAAGCTTTCTTT
abundance: .
v_gene: TRBV20-1
d_gene: .
j_gene: TRBJ1-1

CDR3aa: CASGGRFIDKYSYEQYF
CDR3nt: TGTGCCAGCGGAGGAAGGTTCATCGACAAGTATTCCTACGAGCAGTACTTC
abundance: .
v_gene: TRBV28
d_gene: .
j_gene: TRBJ2-7

CDR3aa: CASSYRPRDTEAFF
CDR3nt: TGTGCCAGCAGTTACCGTCCGAGGGACACTGAAGCTTTCTTT
abundance: once
v_gene: TRBV6-5
d_gene: .
j_gene: TRBJ1-1

CDR3aa: CASRGQGASYGYTF
CDR3nt: TGTGCCAGCCGGGGACAGGGGGCTTCCTATGGCTACACCTTC
abundance: .
v_gene: TRBV6-5
d_gene: TRBD1
j_gene: TRBJ1-2

CDR3aa: CASTRQAATNEKLFF
CDR3nt: TGTGCCAGCACCCGACAGGCTGCAACTAATGAAAAACTGTTTTTT
abundance: .
v_gene: TRBV7-6
d_gene: .
j_gene: TRBJ1-4

CDR3aa: CASSLNRRGDSGAFF
CDR3nt: TGCGCCAGCAGCTTGAATCGACGGGGGGATAGTGGGGCTTTCTTT
abundance: .
v_gene: TRBV5-1
d_gene: .
j_gene: TRBJ1-1

CDR3aa: CASSEATGSGSYEQYF
CDR3nt: TGTGCCAGCAGTGAAGCGACAGGGAGCGGCTCCTACGAGCAGTACTTC
abundance: .
v_gene: TRBV6-1
d_gene: TRBD1
j_gene: TRBJ2-7

CDR3aa: CASSPSGTGGAYEQYF
CDR3nt: TGCGCCAGCAGCCCCTCCGGGACAGGGGGAGCCTACGAGCAGTACTTC
abundance: .
v_gene: TRBV5-1
d_gene: TRBD1
j_gene: TRBJ2-7

CDR3aa: CASSTGMFRNEQFF
CDR3nt: TGTGCCAGCAGCACAGGGATGTTTAGGAATGAGCAGTTCTTC
abundance: .
v_gene: TRBV5-4
d_gene: .
j_gene: TRBJ2-1

CDR3aa: CASSLSDMPYNEQFF
CDR3nt: TGCGCCAGCAGCTTGTCGGACATGCCCTACAATGAGCAGTTCTTC
abundance: .
v_gene: TRBV5-1
d_gene: .
j_gene: TRBJ2-1

CDR3aa: CASSTGTVNEQYF
CDR3nt: TGTGCCAGCAGTACCGGGACAGTAAACGAGCAGTACTTC
abundance: .
v_gene: TRBV2
d_gene: TRBD1
j_gene: TRBJ2-7

CDR3aa: CASSAYNQPQHF
CDR3nt: TGTGCCAGCAGCGCGTATAATCAGCCCCAGCATTTT
abundance: .
v_gene: TRBV7-9
d_gene: .
j_gene: TRBJ1-5

CDR3aa: CASSLGLAGGDTDTQYF
CDR3nt: TGTGCCAGCAGCCTAGGACTAGCGGGGGGGGACACAGATACGCAGTATTTT
abundance: .
v_gene: TRBV5-4
d_gene: TRBD2
j_gene: TRBJ2-3

CDR3aa: CASRLGTSGGAYQETQYF
CDR3nt: TGTGCCAGCAGGTTGGGGACTAGCGGGGGGGCCTACCAAGAGACCCAGTACTTC
abundance: .
v_gene: TRBV5-8
d_gene: TRBD2
j_gene: TRBJ2-5

CDR3aa: CASSRNPGTGSAFF
CDR3nt: TGTGCCAGCAGCCGAAATCCCGGGACAGGGTCGGCTTTCTTT
abundance: .
v_gene: TRBV7-9
d_gene: TRBD1
j_gene: TRBJ1-1

CDR3aa: CASSSTGGDRKNIQYF
CDR3nt: TGTGCCAGCAGCTCCACCGGGGGGGACCGTAAAAACATTCAGTACTTC
abundance: .
v_gene: TRBV6-6
d_gene: TRBD2
j_gene: TRBJ2-4

CDR3aa: CASSFRGLGTGELFF
CDR3nt: TGTGCCAGCAGTTTTAGGGGATTGGGCACCGGGGAGCTGTTTTTT
abundance: .
v_gene: TRBV28
d_gene: .
j_gene: TRBJ2-2

CDR3aa: CASSPPERTGNTIYF
CDR3nt: TGTGCCAGCAGCCCCCCTGAGAGGACTGGAAACACCATATATTTT
abundance: .
v_gene: TRBV7-8
d_gene: .
j_gene: TRBJ1-3

CDR3aa: CASSLRTGIRDSPLHF
CDR3nt: TGTGCCAGCAGCTTGAGGACAGGGATTCGGGATTCACCCCTCCACTTT
abundance: .
v_gene: TRBV5-5
d_gene: TRBD1
j_gene: TRBJ1-6

CDR3aa: CASSPSVNTEAFF
CDR3nt: TGTGCCAGCTCACCGTCAGTGAACACTGAAGCTTTCTTT
abundance: .
v_gene: TRBV18
d_gene: .
j_gene: TRBJ1-1

CDR3aa: CASSLEQLYNEQFF
CDR3nt: TGCGCCAGCAGCTTGGAACAGCTCTACAATGAGCAGTTCTTC
abundance: .
v_gene: TRBV5-1
d_gene: .
j_gene: TRBJ2-1

CDR3aa: CAWNWGRGSQGAFF
CDR3nt: TGTGCCTGGAATTGGGGCAGGGGGTCTCAGGGAGCTTTCTTT
abundance: .
v_gene: TRBV30
d_gene: TRBD1
j_gene: TRBJ1-1

CDR3aa: CASSVRDRGSNQPQHF
CDR3nt: TGTGCCAGCAGCGTGCGGGACAGGGGTTCCAATCAGCCCCAGCATTTT
abundance: once
v_gene: TRBV5-8
d_gene: TRBD1
j_gene: TRBJ1-5

CDR3aa: CASKGQEIYEQYF
CDR3nt: TGTGCCAGCAAGGGGCAGGAAATCTACGAGCAGTACTTC
abundance: .
v_gene: TRBV6-5
d_gene: .
j_gene: TRBJ2-7

CDR3aa: CASSTGTIEGYTF
CDR3nt: TGTGCCAGCAGCACGGGGACAATAGAGGGCTACACCTTC
abundance: .
v_gene: TRBV7-9
d_gene: .
j_gene: TRBJ1-2

CDR3aa: CASRPTGRDGYTF
CDR3nt: TGTGCCAGCAGACCCACAGGGAGGGATGGCTACACCTTC
abundance: .
v_gene: TRBV27
d_gene: .
j_gene: TRBJ1-2

CDR3aa: CASTGADRGNYGYTF
CDR3nt: TGTGCCAGTACGGGTGCGGACAGAGGGAACTATGGCTACACCTTC
abundance: .
v_gene: TRBV19
d_gene: .
j_gene: TRBJ1-2

CDR3aa: CASTFTTGHMNTEAFF
CDR3nt: TGTGCCAGTACTTTTACAACGGGTCATATGAACACTGAAGCTTTCTTT
abundance: .
v_gene: TRBV19
d_gene: .
j_gene: TRBJ1-1

CDR3aa: CASSPHRLAGGQAGEQYF
CDR3nt: TGTGCCAGCAGCCCGCACCGCCTAGCGGGGGGGCAGGCCGGCGAGCAGTACTTC
abundance: once
v_gene: TRBV4-2
d_gene: TRBD2
j_gene: TRBJ2-7

CDR3aa: CASSQGQGNTGELFF
CDR3nt: TGTGCCAGCAGCCAAGGACAGGGGAACACCGGGGAGCTGTTTTTT
abundance: .
v_gene: TRBV11-1
d_gene: TRBD1
j_gene: TRBJ2-2

CDR3aa: CASSEVPRGMNTEAFF
CDR3nt: TGTGCCAGCAGTGAAGTCCCCAGGGGGATGAACACTGAAGCTTTCTTT
abundance: .
v_gene: TRBV6-1
d_gene: TRBD1
j_gene: TRBJ1-1

CDR3aa: CASRAGTGVGRTEAFF
CDR3nt: TGTGCCAGCAGAGCCGGGACAGGGGTTGGTCGGACTGAAGCTTTCTTT
abundance: few
v_gene: TRBV2
d_gene: TRBD1
j_gene: TRBJ1-1

CDR3aa: CAWSEPVEVRTSDEQFF
CDR3nt: TGTGCCTGGAGTGAACCGGTGGAGGTAAGAACGTCCGATGAGCAGTTCTTC
abundance: .
v_gene: TRBV30
d_gene: .
j_gene: TRBJ2-1

CDR3aa: CASSLAPGGTEAFF
CDR3nt: TGTGCCAGCAGCCTGGCTCCGGGGGGGACTGAAGCTTTCTTT
abundance: few
v_gene: TRBV6-4
d_gene: .
j_gene: TRBJ1-1

CDR3aa: CASSLDASSGNTIYF
CDR3nt: TGTGCCAGCAGCTTGGACGCGAGCTCTGGAAACACCATATATTTT
abundance: few
v_gene: TRBV5-4
d_gene: .
j_gene: TRBJ1-3

CDR3aa: CASSLDQGASPLHF
CDR3nt: TGTGCCAGCAGCTTAGATCAGGGGGCCTCACCCCTCCACTTT
abundance: many
v_gene: TRBV7-8
d_gene: TRBD1
j_gene: TRBJ1-6

CDR3aa: CASSETTDNQPQHF
CDR3nt: TGTGCCAGCAGTGAAACGACAGACAATCAGCCCCAGCATTTT
abundance: .
v_gene: TRBV2
d_gene: .
j_gene: TRBJ1-5

CDR3aa: CASSLEGTGPYEQYF
CDR3nt: TGTGCCAGCAGCTTAGAGGGGACAGGCCCCTACGAGCAGTACTTC
abundance: .
v_gene: TRBV9
d_gene: TRBD1
j_gene: TRBJ2-7

CDR3aa: CAWSEYFMLGLEGYTF
CDR3nt: TGTGCCTGGAGTGAGTACTTCATGCTGGGCCTCGAGGGCTACACCTTC
abundance: .
v_gene: TRBV30
d_gene: .
j_gene: TRBJ1-2

CDR3aa: CASGDLAKLFF
CDR3nt: TGTGCCTCGGGGGACTTGGCAAAACTGTTTTTT
abundance: once
v_gene: TRBV30
d_gene: .
j_gene: TRBJ1-4

CDR3aa: CASSLDSYGYTF
CDR3nt: TGTGCCAGCAGCTTAGACAGCTATGGCTACACCTTC
abundance: once
v_gene: TRBV7-9
d_gene: .
j_gene: TRBJ1-2